The 30 T cell receptor beta chains in this list originate from one sample, sequenced in a study of T cells after yellow fever vaccination. TCRdb fed the 5' RACE reads into MiXCR, producing one record per CDR3 protein. Of 200,000 to 300,000 distinct CDR3 sequences listed, around 7% were seen once; the top ten hold roughly 0.86%. Sequencing used CD4+ T cells sorted from PBMCs, obtained 15 days after the yellow fever booster vaccination. These receptors originate from a man aged 25-45 years who received the YFV17D yellow fever vaccine.

This clonotype was observed a few times. The chain carries TRBV5-1 and TRBJ2-7; 8 bases align to TRBD1. The CDR3 extends over 14 amino acids. The junction had 4 bases not matched to a gene; V was cut back by 4 bases and J by 1 base. The germline V gene encodes CDR1 SGHRS and CDR2 YFSETQ. The CDR3, as DNA: TGCGCCAGCAGCAGTACAGGGGGATCCTACGAGCAGTACTTC. Residues: CASSSTGGSYEQYF.

This clonotype has more than one count but fewer than ten. The chain carries TRBV10-3 and TRBJ2-7; D gene ambiguous. The CDR3 totals 12 residues. Per the germline V gene, CDR1 is ENHRY and CDR2 is SYGVKD. V lost 3 bases, J lost 3 bases, and 6 bases lay in between. The CDR3 nucleotides read TGTGCCATCAGTGATGTGGGCTACGAGCAGTACTTC. As protein: CAISDVGYEQYF.

This chain uses TRBV5-1 with TRBJ2-7; 9 bases agree with TRBD1. This CDR3 comprises 14 residues. The germline V gene has CDR1 SGHRS and CDR2 YFSETQ. With V trimmed by 4 bases and J by 4 bases, 6 bases remained unmatched. The CDR3 DNA reads as TGCGCCAGCAGCCCAGGACAGGGGAGATACGAGCAGTACTTC. This codes for CASSPGQGRYEQYF.

The rearrangement uses TRBV11-1 and TRBJ2-3; D uncertain. This CDR3 spans 13 amino acids. Per germline, CDR1 SGHAT and CDR2 FQDESV (reference sequence). V was cut by 8 bases and J by 6 bases, with 15 bases left in between. The CDR3 protein is CASGFTWYDTQYF. The CDR3 DNA sequence: TGTGCCAGCGGATTCACATGGTACGATACGCAGTATTTT.

This clonotype was detected a few times. The rearrangement joins TRBV20-1 to TRBJ1-1; 7 positions agree with TRBD1. The CDR3 loop spans 14 amino acids. Per the germline V gene, CDR1 is DFQATT and CDR2 is SNEGSKA (reference sequence). Trimming took 2 bases from V and 0 from J; bases not matched to a gene: 3. The CDR3 spells CSARSGGMNTEAFF. For the CDR3, the DNA is TGCAGTGCTAGATCAGGGGGAATGAACACTGAAGCTTTCTTT.

This clonotype was counted ten times or more. This rearrangement joins TRBV5-5 to TRBJ1-1, with 9 bases matching TRBD1. V shed 3 bases, J shed 10 bases, and the junction held 1 base outside the gene matches. In germline, CDR1 is SGHKS, CDR2 YYEKEE (reference sequence). This CDR3 is 11 amino acids long. The CDR3: CASSWTGVAFF. CDR3 in DNA: TGTGCCAGCAGCTGGACAGGGGTAGCTTTCTTT.

The chain is built from TRBV6-2 or TRBV6-3 and TRBJ2-1, with TRBD2 matching over 7 bases. V shed 2 bases and J 7 bases; nucleotides not matched to a gene: 8. The CDR3 sequence is 15 residues long. Germline CDR1 is MNHEY and CDR2 is SVGEGT. The CDR3 loop reads CASSYEGGLRNEQFF. CDR3 nucleotide sequence: TGTGCCAGCAGTTACGAGGGAGGGCTTCGAAATGAGCAGTTCTTC.

In this sample, this clonotype turned up a few times. The rearrangement joins TRBV15 to TRBJ1-1; 7 bases are shared with TRBD1. The CDR3 extends over 15 amino acids. Germline CDR1 reads LNHNV; CDR2 reads YYDKDF (reference sequence). J was trimmed by 7 bases and V by 0 bases; bases with no gene match: 8. CDR3 coding DNA: TGTGCCACCAGCAGAGATCCAGGACAGGCATTTGAAGCTTTCTTT. The encoded protein is CATSRDPGQAFEAFF.

This clonotype was seen ten or more times. The rearrangement links TRBV4-3 to TRBJ2-3, with 7 bases identical to TRBD2. CDR3 length: 15 residues. Germline V gene sequence: CDR1 LGHNA, CDR2 YSLEER. Trimming at V came to 5 bases and at J to 4 bases, leaving 9 bases not matched to a gene. In DNA, the CDR3 is TGCGCCAGCAGCGAACTAGCGCCAGTCTCAGATACGCAGTATTTT. As protein: CASSELAPVSDTQYF.

This clonotype occurred many times. V gene TRBV3-1 combines with J gene TRBJ2-7, with D unclear. V was shortened by 4 bases and J by 10 bases, with 14 bases between the two germline ends. Germline CDR1 is LGHDT and CDR2 is YNNKEL (reference sequence). CDR3 size: 12 residues. The CDR3 DNA sequence: TGTGCCAGCAGCCCCGAAGGATACCTACAGTACTTC. Its translation: CASSPEGYLQYF.

The chain joins TRBV20-1 to TRBJ2-1; perhaps TRBD2 as D (5 bases). Germline assignment: CDR1 DFQATT and CDR2 SNEGSKA (reference sequence). Trimming shortened V by 3 bases and J by 6 bases, and 9 bases separated the two germline ends. The CDR3 sequence is 12 residues long. CDR3 coding DNA: TGCAGTGCTAGGAGGGCCGGCAATGAGCAGTTCTTC. Translated, it gives CSARRAGNEQFF.

This clonotype was detected ten times or more. The V gene is TRBV7-9, the J gene TRBJ2-7, with D possibly being TRBD2 (6 bases). The CDR3 sequence is 15 residues long. Trimming removed 1 base from V and 3 bases from J, with 13 bases in between. CDR1 and CDR2 from the germline V gene are SEHNR and FQNEAQ (reference sequence). This CDR3 reads CASSLGGGVGYEQYF. CDR3 DNA sequence: TGTGCCAGCAGCTTAGGTGGAGGGGTGGGCTACGAGCAGTACTTC.

The V gene is TRBV18, the J gene TRBJ2-3; D is ambiguous. V was pared by 5 bases and J by 2 bases, with 14 bases between. The CDR3 is 15 residues long. The germline CDR1 and CDR2 sequences are KGHSH and LQKENI. CDR3 sequence (DNA): TGTGCCAGCTCAAACACAGAAGTCGACACAGATACGCAGTATTTT. Its protein product is CASSNTEVDTDTQYF.

This clonotype has at least ten counts. This sequence joins TRBV11-2 and TRBJ2-7, with 11 bases identical to TRBD1. Per the germline V gene, CDR1 is SGHAT and CDR2 is FQNNGV. V shed 6 bases and J 2 bases; nucleotides not matched to a gene: 9. The CDR3 spans 16 residues. The DNA for the CDR3 is TGTGCCAGCAGTTCAACTCCGGGACAGGGGGCCTACGAGCAGTACTTC. This codes for CASSSTPGQGAYEQYF.

This clonotype has a handful of counts. The gene calls are TRBV11-2 and TRBJ2-6; D is ambiguous. There are 17 residues in the CDR3. Trimming took 1 base from V and 0 from J, leaving 10 bases between them. Germline V gene sequence: CDR1 SGHAT, CDR2 FQNNGV. CDR3 nucleotides: TGTGCCAGCAGCTTAGGTGTCCTCCGCTCTGGGGCCAACGTCCTGACTTTC. Encoded protein: CASSLGVLRSGANVLTF. Supplemented by reference TRBV11-2 and TRBJ2-6, the full variable domain reads EAGVAQSPRYKIIEKRQSVAFWCNPISGHATLYWYQQILGQGPKLLIQFQNNGVVDDSQLPKDRFSAERLKGVDSTLKIQPAKLEDSAVYLCASSLGVLRSGANVLTFGAGSRLTVL.

This clonotype was counted many times. The rearrangement uses TRBV12-3 or TRBV12-4 and TRBJ1-1, with a tentative D call TRBD1 (6 bases). This CDR3 comprises 15 residues. V lost 5 bases to trimming and J lost 0 bases, with 13 bases between them. The CDR3 coding sequence is TGTGCCAGCAGTGCCCAGGGGACAATGAACACTGAAGCTTTCTTT. Translation gives CASSAQGTMNTEAFF.

V usage is TRBV5-1 and J usage is TRBJ2-3; no clear D. V shed 1 base and J shed 1 base, with 13 bases lying between them. Germline values: CDR1 SGHRS, CDR2 YFSETQ. The CDR3 has 16 residues. CDR3 nucleotide sequence: TGCGCCAGCAGCTTGATGTTCTTTGCCGGCACAGATACGCAGTATTTT. Translated, it gives CASSLMFFAGTDTQYF.

Worth noting for this clonotype: One base away lies a much larger clone, so this may be a sequencing read error. The CDR3 protein is CASSLESYYEQYF. CDR3 sequence (DNA): TGTGCCAGCAGCTTGGAGAGTTACTACGAGCAGTACTTC. The rearrangement joins TRBV5-6 to TRBJ2-7; D is unresolved. The germline V gene encodes CDR1 SGHDT and CDR2 YYEEEE. This CDR3 comprises 13 residues. V lost 0 bases and J lost 3, with 7 bases in between.

Here the CDR3 DNA reads TGCAGTGCTGTTAATTCCGTCCACAATGAGCAGTTCTTC. Encoded protein: CSAVNSVHNEQFF. The chain combines TRBV20-1 with TRBJ2-1; D remains ambiguous. The V end was cut by 5 bases, the J end by 5 bases, with 13 bases between. This CDR3 is 13 amino acids long. The V gene's germline CDR1 is DFQATT and CDR2 SNEGSKA (reference sequence).

The chain combines TRBV7-2 with TRBJ2-7; D unclear. Trimming shortened V by 1 base and J by 6 bases, and 13 bases separated the two germline ends. CDR1 is SGHTA and CDR2 is FQGNSA in the germline V gene. This CDR3 has 14 amino acids. The CDR3 DNA reads as TGTGCCAGCAGCTTAGGGCAGGCCAGCCGCGAGCAGTACTTC. Its protein is CASSLGQASREQYF.

This clonotype was observed a handful of times. The chain is built from TRBV7-3 and TRBJ2-5, with 7 bases lining up with TRBD1. Germline-derived CDR1 and CDR2 are SGHTA and FQGTGA. This CDR3 comprises 12 residues. Losses at the gene ends were 5 bases for V and 9 bases for J; bases not matched to a gene: 6. CDR3 bases: TGTGCCAGCAGCCTCCGACAGGGCCCCCAGTACTTC. The encoded protein is CASSLRQGPQYF.

This clonotype was picked up a small number of times. The CDR3, as DNA: TGTGCCAGCAGCTGGGACCTCAGGGCTGATACGCAGTATTTT. Amino acid sequence: CASSWDLRADTQYF. This rearrangement joins TRBV7-9 to TRBJ2-3; D assignment may be TRBD1 or TRBD2 (5 bases each). V was shortened by 4 bases and J by 6 bases, with 14 bases between the two germline ends. Germline loops: CDR1 SEHNR, CDR2 FQNEAQ (reference sequence). This CDR3 has 14 amino acids.

This clonotype came up a few times. V gene TRBV27 combines with J gene TRBJ2-7; D not certain. Germline lookup yields CDR1 MNHEY and CDR2 SMNVEV (reference sequence). The CDR3 totals 11 residues. Trimming pared 0 bases from V and 12 bases from J, leaving 9 bases between. DNA of the CDR3: TGTGCCAGCAGTTTATCGCATTTTCGGTACTTC. This sequence encodes CASSLSHFRYF.

This clonotype has a handful of counts. The rearrangement uses TRBV4-3 and TRBJ2-1; D remains unclear. This CDR3 region has 15 residues. Trimming shortened V by 0 bases and J by 9 bases, and 15 bases separated the two germline ends. The V gene's germline CDR1 is LGHNA and CDR2 YSLEER. The CDR3 sequence: CASSQDRLELSEQFF. The DNA for the CDR3 is TGCGCCAGCAGCCAAGATAGGTTAGAGCTCTCTGAGCAGTTCTTC.

This clonotype has a handful of counts. J is TRBJ2-1 and V is TRBV3-1, with 7 positions matching TRBD2. The CDR3 runs to 16 residues. Germline V gene lookup returns CDR1 LGHDT and CDR2 YNNKEL (reference sequence). V dropped 0 bases and J dropped 2; count of bases not matched to a gene: 4. The CDR3 spells CASSQDAGRAYNEQFF. The CDR3 nucleotides read TGTGCCAGCAGCCAAGATGCGGGGAGGGCCTACAATGAGCAGTTCTTC.

The CDR3 protein is CSASSSSRETQYF. Here the CDR3 DNA reads TGCAGTGCTAGTTCCAGTAGTCGAGAGACCCAGTACTTC. This sequence joins TRBV20-1 and TRBJ2-5; D unresolved. Trimming stripped 3 bases from V and 4 bases from J, with 12 bases between. Germline CDR1 DFQATT, CDR2 SNEGSKA (reference sequence). The CDR3 sequence is 13 residues long.

This clonotype has a count of ten or more. V is TRBV15 and J is TRBJ2-5; 7 nucleotides line up with TRBD2. V was pared by 0 bases and J by 1 base, with 8 bases of the junction left unmatched. Germline V lookup: CDR1 LNHNV, CDR2 YYDKDF (reference sequence). CDR3 length equals 17 residues. CDR3 loop: CATSRDIPSGGQETQYF. Here the CDR3 DNA reads TGTGCCACCAGCAGAGATATACCTAGCGGCGGCCAAGAGACCCAGTACTTC.

Many counts were recorded for this clonotype. The V gene is TRBV10-3, the J gene TRBJ2-2, with D perhaps TRBD2 (5 bases). Trimming took off 6 bases at V and 3 bases at J, with 8 bases between the two ends. The CDR3 consists of 13 residues. Germline V gene lookup returns CDR1 ENHRY and CDR2 SYGVKD. The CDR3 region is CAIRRVDTGELFF. For the CDR3, the DNA is TGTGCCATCAGGAGGGTTGACACCGGGGAGCTGTTTTTT.

Concerning this clonotype: With a much larger clone just one base away, this may be a read error. The chain uses TRBV12-3 or TRBV12-4 and TRBJ2-3, with D hard to call. The length of the CDR3 is 13 residues. V dropped 6 bases and J dropped 4 bases, with 11 bases sitting between them. The CDR3, as DNA: TGTGCCAGCAGGCGTCAATGGGCAGATACGCAGTATTTT. Encoded protein: CASRRQWADTQYF.

This sequence joins TRBV20-1 and TRBJ2-5; TRBD2 matches at 9 bases. V lost 6 bases to trimming and J lost 5 bases; unmatched junction nucleotides: 13. The germline CDR1 and CDR2 sequences are DFQATT and SNEGSKA (reference sequence). There are 15 residues in the CDR3. The CDR3 region has the DNA TGCAGTGCCGTAGGGGGGACTAGCCTTGGGGAGACCCAGTACTTC. This gives the protein CSAVGGTSLGETQYF.